The rows below give T cell receptor beta chains drawn from one sample of a study of blood T cell repertoires in COVID-19. Sequenced by immunoSEQ multiplex PCR; TCRdb stores in-frame clones only, minus some. The sample shows about 27,000 clones, approximately 83% of them seen only once. The sample consisted of peripheral blood. These receptors were taken from a man between 65 and 85 years old with active COVID-19. The CDR3 runs from the conserved cysteine through the conserved F or W. D genes are given only for firm matches. Size tells how often a clone was seen (once, few, many) or the class of an expanded clone, and some rows leave it out.

D gene	clone size	V gene	J gene	CDR3 protein	CDR3 DNA
NA	NA	TRBV6-5	TRBJ1-3	CASSSPREGNTIYF	TGTGCCAGCAGTTCCCCCCGGGAGGGGAACACCATATATTTT
NA	NA	TRBV9	TRBJ2-7	CASSVAARRGEQYF	TGTGCCAGCAGCGTAGCTGCCCGGCGAGGCGAGCAGTACTTC
TRBD1	NA	TRBV3-1/TRBV3-2	TRBJ1-2	CASSPYRGRASGLGYTF	TGTGCCAGCAGCCCCTACAGGGGGCGCGCCTCAGGTCTTGGCTACACCTTC
TRBD2	NA	TRBV5-1	TRBJ2-5	CASSLELAGQAETQYF	TGCGCCAGCAGCTTGGAACTAGCGGGCCAGGCAGAGACCCAGTACTTC
NA	NA	TRBV30	TRBJ2-1	CAWSSGYSVDEQFF	TGTGCCTGGAGTTCAGGGTACAGTGTCGATGAGCAGTTCTTC
TRBD2	NA	TRBV5-4	TRBJ2-3	CASSPGGAGTDTQYF	TGTGCCAGCAGCCCCGGGGGGGCGGGCACAGATACGCAGTATTTT
TRBD2	few	TRBV5-5	TRBJ2-7	CASRISGRNGEQYF	TGTGCCAGCAGGATTAGCGGGAGAAACGGTGAGCAGTACTTC
NA	NA	TRBV7-9	TRBJ1-1	CASSLFGRDTEAFF	TGTGCCAGCAGCTTATTCGGCAGGGACACTGAAGCTTTCTTT
TRBD1	NA	TRBV2	TRBJ2-7	CASKRGGTGVDEQYF	TGTGCCAGCAAACGAGGGGGGACAGGGGTGGACGAGCAGTACTTC
TRBD1	NA	TRBV5-1	TRBJ2-5	CASSQGQGPQETQYF	TGCGCCAGCAGTCAGGGACAGGGCCCCCAAGAGACCCAGTACTTC
NA	NA	TRBV7-3	TRBJ1-6	CASSSAGRNSPLHF	TGTGCCAGCAGCTCTGCGGGGAGAAATTCACCCCTCCACTTT
TRBD1	NA	TRBV18	TRBJ2-5	CASSPLIVQGAKTQYF	TGTGCCAGCTCACCCCTGATAGTTCAGGGGGCTAAGACCCAGTACTTC
NA	once	TRBV29-1	TRBJ1-1	CSVDQYMNTEAFF	TGCAGCGTTGATCAGTACATGAACACTGAAGCTTTCTTT
NA	NA	TRBV18	TRBJ2-2	CASSQGPDGELFF	TGTGCCAGCTCCCAGGGGCCGGACGGGGAGCTGTTTTTT
TRBD2	NA	TRBV5-1	TRBJ2-7	CASSPGGSTHYEQYF	TGCGCCAGCAGCCCAGGCGGGAGTACACACTACGAGCAGTACTTC
NA	NA	TRBV5-1	TRBJ1-2	CASSEEGSAGYTF	TGCGCCAGCAGCGAGGAGGGATCAGCTGGCTACACCTTC
NA	NA	TRBV27	TRBJ1-1	CASSLSGGTEAFF	TGTGCCAGCAGTTTATCCGGGGGGACCGAGGCTTTCTTT
TRBD1	NA	TRBV3-1/TRBV3-2	TRBJ2-7	CASSPTRGLGQYF	TGTGCCAGCAGCCCAACAAGGGGGCTCGGGCAGTACTTC
NA	NA	TRBV7-3	TRBJ1-1	CASSQSRDTEAFF	TGTGCCAGCAGCCAAAGCAGGGACACTGAAGCTTTCTTT
NA	once	TRBV3-1/TRBV3-2	TRBJ1-5	CASGLGRVNQPQHF	TGTGCCAGCGGCCTGGGCAGGGTCAATCAGCCCCAGCATTTT
NA	NA	TRBV3-1/TRBV3-2	TRBJ1-1	CASSQANRANTEAFF	TGTGCCAGCAGCCAAGCGAACAGGGCGAACACTGAAGCTTTCTTT
TRBD1	NA	TRBV6-5	TRBJ1-5	CASQTGANQPQHF	TGTGCCAGCCAGACAGGGGCCAATCAGCCCCAGCATTTT
NA	NA	TRBV19	TRBJ1-5	CASTQSGITSGQPQHF	TGTGCCAGTACCCAATCCGGGATTACCTCGGGGCAGCCCCAGCATTTT
NA	NA	TRBV3-1/TRBV3-2	TRBJ2-5	CASSPTEQETQYF	TGTGCCAGCAGCCCGACAGAACAAGAGACCCAGTACTTC
NA	once	TRBV27	TRBJ1-5	CASSLGHRNQPQHF	TGTGCCAGCAGTTTAGGGCATCGCAATCAGCCCCAGCATTTT
NA	NA	TRBV12-3/TRBV12-4	TRBJ1-1	CASSPEENTEAFF	TGTGCCAGCAGTCCCGAGGAGAACACTGAAGCTTTCTTT
NA	NA	TRBV5-1	TRBJ1-2	CASSLDPRNYGYTF	TGCGCCAGCAGCTTGGACCCGAGAAACTATGGCTACACCTTC
TRBD1	NA	TRBV30	TRBJ2-7	CAWSGGGSTYEQYF	TGTGCCTGGAGTGGAGGGGGCAGTACCTACGAGCAGTACTTC
NA	once	TRBV5-1	TRBJ1-2	CASSFVNNYGYTF	TGCGCCAGCAGCTTTGTTAATAACTATGGCTACACCTTC
NA	NA	TRBV7-3	TRBJ2-3	CASSLGASFTDTQYF	TGTGCCAGCAGCTTAGGGGCTTCCTTCACAGATACGCAGTATTTT
TRBD2	NA	TRBV11-2	TRBJ2-1	CASSSLAGRDNEQFF	TGTGCCAGCAGCTCATTAGCGGGGAGGGACAATGAGCAGTTCTTC
TRBD1	NA	TRBV11-2	TRBJ1-3	CASSYRTGGAAGNTIYF	TGTGCCAGCAGCTATCGGACAGGGGGCGCGGCTGGAAACACCATATATTTT
TRBD2	NA	TRBV29-1	TRBJ2-3	CSDLLAGGSTDTQYF	TGCAGCGACCTCCTAGCGGGAGGTAGCACAGATACGCAGTATTTT
TRBD2	once	TRBV3-1/TRBV3-2	TRBJ2-7	CASRAGGVHEQYF	TGTGCCAGCAGAGCGGGAGGGGTCCACGAGCAGTACTTC
NA	few	TRBV27	TRBJ1-6	CASSSRDSPIPLHF	TGTGCCAGCAGTTCCCGGGACTCGCCGATACCCCTCCACTTT
NA	NA	TRBV6-1	TRBJ2-5	CASSEAYRSLETQYF	TGTGCCAGCAGTGAAGCCTACAGGTCATTGGAGACCCAGTACTTC
NA	NA	TRBV9	TRBJ1-1	CASSVGRGEEAFF	TGTGCCAGCAGCGTAGGTCGTGGGGAGGAAGCTTTCTTT
NA	NA	TRBV7-9	TRBJ1-5	CASSFSSNQPQHF	TGTGCCAGCAGCTTCAGTAGCAATCAGCCCCAGCATTTT
NA	NA	TRBV5-1	TRBJ2-3	CASSLSQGTDTQYF	TGCGCCAGCAGCTTGTCCCAGGGAACAGATACGCAGTATTTT
NA	NA	TRBV19	TRBJ1-5	CASSISTGNQPQHF	TGTGCCAGTAGTATCTCGACAGGTAACCAGCCCCAGCATTTT
TRBD1	NA	TRBV27	TRBJ2-5	CASSPTTGKTQYF	TGTGCCAGCAGTCCGACGACAGGGAAGACCCAGTACTTC
NA	NA	TRBV7-6	TRBJ2-1	CASSPRGLRGDEQFF	TGTGCCAGCAGCCCCAGGGGCTTACGGGGGGATGAGCAGTTCTTC
TRBD2	NA	TRBV11-1	TRBJ2-1	CASSLYGRGGNEQFF	TGTGCCAGCAGCTTATACGGGAGGGGAGGGAATGAGCAGTTCTTC
NA	NA	TRBV2	TRBJ1-2	CASSEAEQSLYGYTF	TGTGCCAGCAGTGAAGCCGAACAGTCTCTTTATGGCTACACCTTC
NA	few	TRBV28	TRBJ1-2	CASSFGWRANYGYTF	TGTGCCAGCAGTTTCGGGTGGAGAGCTAACTATGGCTACACCTTC
NA	NA	TRBV20-1	TRBJ1-1	CSAQATEAFF	TGCAGTGCGCAAGCTACTGAAGCTTTCTTT
TRBD2	NA	TRBV3-1/TRBV3-2	TRBJ2-1	CASSQGSRGGYNEQFF	TGTGCCAGCAGCCAAGGGTCGCGGGGGGGGTACAATGAGCAGTTCTTC
NA	NA	TRBV15	TRBJ1-4	CATSRDLGAREKLFF	TGTGCCACCAGCAGAGATCTGGGGGCTCGGGAAAAACTGTTTTTT
NA	few	TRBV19	TRBJ2-7	CASSIQVGYEQYF	TGTGCCAGTAGTATTCAGGTTGGGTACGAGCAGTACTTC
TRBD2	NA	TRBV25-1	TRBJ2-1	CASSVAGGPISRLDEQFF	TGTGCCAGCAGTGTAGCGGGAGGGCCTATTAGTCGTTTGGATGAGCAGTTCTTC
NA	NA	TRBV6-1	TRBJ1-4	CASSEALGAREKLFF	TGTGCCAGCAGTGAAGCGCTGGGGGCGCGTGAAAAACTGTTTTTT
TRBD2	NA	TRBV14	TRBJ2-3	CASSPGLALETQYF	TGTGCCAGCAGCCCCGGACTAGCTTTAGAAACGCAGTATTTT
NA	NA	TRBV28	TRBJ1-2	CATMDPRSYGYTF	TGTGCCACCATGGATCCCCGGAGCTATGGCTACACCTTC
NA	NA	TRBV7-9	TRBJ2-3	CASTLTGGRPTDTQYF	TGTGCCAGCACCTTGACCGGGGGGCGACCCACAGATACGCAGTATTTT
TRBD1	NA	TRBV19	TRBJ2-1	CASSISRDRVNEQFF	TGTGCCAGTAGTATAAGCCGGGACAGGGTAAATGAGCAGTTCTTC
NA	NA	TRBV10-1	TRBJ1-1	CASSATLATEAFF	TGCGCCAGCAGTGCGACATTAGCGACTGAAGCTTTCTTT
NA	NA	TRBV5-6	TRBJ1-2	CASSFRDTQRGYTF	TGTGCCAGCAGCTTCCGGGACACCCAAAGAGGCTACACCTTC
NA	NA	TRBV7-6	TRBJ2-1	CASSLVAREQFF	TGTGCCAGCAGCTTGGTTGCGCGGGAGCAGTTCTTC
TRBD2	few	TRBV28	TRBJ2-1	CASSLTSAYNEQFF	TGTGCCAGCAGTTTGACTAGCGCGTACAATGAGCAGTTCTTC